This TCR beta chain is from a study of cytomegalovirus exposure and HLA in healthy donors (dated by TCRdb to 2017 to 2019). Concerning the study at large: An earlier analysis of several hundred of the donors reported 250 to 350 Gb of sequence data and 100 million to 140 million unique TCR beta sequences from about 179 million T cells. On average, about 200,000 unique TCR beta nucleotide sequences were sequenced per donor among roughly 430 genotyped donors of the cohort, with roughly 18% of those sequences being non-productive. A later analysis re-examined previously published TCR beta repertoires from about 700 donors and added high-resolution HLA genotyping to investigate patterns of TCR occurrence. Typing coverage varied by locus: roughly 620-630 donors for A, B, C, DRB1 and DQB1; under 550 for DQA1; about 600 for DPA1; approximately 470 for DPB1. Every discovery cohort repertoire had been produced on one sequencing platform. The study aimed to test whether signatures of past pathogen exposure could be identified by cataloging public T cell receptors. The study used immunosequencing to profile the T cell repertoires of under 700 subjects and linked those repertoires to cytomegalovirus serostatus. Genome-wide SNP genotypes for about 55% of the roughly 670 donors were used in a later genetic analysis, which treated that subset as a discovery cohort. To predict cytomegalovirus infection status, the study combined high-throughput TCR immunosequencing, statistical association of individual TCRs with disease status, and machine learning. HLA typing covered class I and class II loci at four-digit resolution. The later analysis used no new phenotypic data to find candidate immune exposures, relying instead on TCR beta sequences and their occurrence across donors. About five DR-DQ haplotypes were handled as single units for association and clustering because linkage in the cohort was strong. Along with the roughly 670-subject first cohort, a separate validation cohort of around 110 different subjects was used. An earlier analysis of several hundred of the donors applied high-throughput TCR beta sequencing to assess whether each TCR beta V gene segment acted as functional or pseudogenic. Donor age, sex, ethnicity and CMV serostatus were collected together with the repertoire data. An early release that covered roughly 600 HLA-typed donors contained approximately 300 gigabases of sequencing data and around 85 million unique TCR sequences. Among the approximately 400 genotyped donors, around 81% belonged to the genetic ancestry cluster associated with self-reported Caucasian donors. Points the paper makes about the study in general: The authors suggested that the approach could potentially be extended to other disease states and immunological phenotypes. In vitro tests confirmed that three of the cytomegalovirus-associated TCR beta chains recognize cytomegalovirus antigens. This cohort had only TCR beta chains sequenced, and the lack of alpha or paired-chain data limited which features could be detected. Because the 87-base-pair reads could not distinguish some IMGT-functional V segments, including TRBV6-2 and TRBV6-3, those segments were excluded. Because HLA typing was unavailable for some donors at each locus, only the typed subset was used in association tests. Linkage disequilibrium might explain the correlated functional status among segregating V segments, but an unknown experimental factor could not be ruled out. While some public TCRs were present in many individuals, most TCR sequences turned up only very rarely across donors. In a later analysis, HLA-associated TCR beta chains showed more clonal expansion and lower generation probabilities than non-associated chains that were equally common. Cytomegalovirus status was reported to be diagnosed by the classifier with high specificity and sensitivity in both the original and validation cohorts. The only immune exposure information available for the cohort was CMV serostatus. Several of the top co-occurrence clusters appeared to be linked to parvovirus B19, influenza, CMV and Epstein-Barr virus, according to a later analysis. A later genetic analysis reported fewer N-insertions in productive TCRs among donors in an Asian-associated ancestry cluster than the roughly 720-donor mean. Strong co-occurrence of HLA alleles, especially DR and DQ, made assigning TCR associations to individual alleles difficult. At a false discovery rate of 0.05, a later analysis linked approximately 18,000 TCR beta sequences to specific HLA alleles. A cluster of highly shared sequence variants was judged likely to represent a technical artifact of the sequencing pipeline. Over 15 rarely observed V segments, including chromosome 9 orphons, were excluded from the earlier analysis of about 600 of the donors because counts were too low. In a later analysis, most CMV-associated TCR beta chains were found to appear HLA-restricted, with HLA associations seemingly driven largely by CMV exposure. A further reported finding was that TCR beta sequences accurately predicted the HLA-A and HLA-B alleles for most subjects in the first cohort. In an earlier analysis of more than 450 of the donors, most TCR beta V segments were observed in productive rearrangements about 90% or about 30% of the time, broadly matching IMGT annotations. In a later genetic analysis, a missense DCLRE1C variant was associated with V-gene and J-gene trimming of TCR beta chains, and the association was replicated in an independent cohort. Roughly uniform sequencing depth across donors was assumed in presence/absence analyses, although this assumption may not hold. The study listed 170 or so TCR beta chains as associated with cytomegalovirus. A later analysis found that TCR association rates varied across HLA loci, with DRB1 alleles showing the most associated TCRs and HLA-C alleles the fewest.

The CDR3 contains 15 residues, cysteine and phenylalanine counted. The retained sequence is limited to the CDR3, 45 bases, with the frame set at the first base. The germline V gene (reference sequence) gives CDR1 as SGHNT and CDR2 as YYREEE. Here V drops 5 bases and J drops 5 bases, and the junction holds 12 bases not matched to any gene. The cohort comprised hundreds of healthy bone marrow donors. Cohort members were all nominally healthy when sampled, although unrecorded immune exposures were likely present. The donor was CMV seronegative and belonged to the group of over 350 seronegative cohort members. A peripheral blood sample was provided by each donor, and peripheral blood mononuclear cells were used for TCR beta sequencing. The Qiagen DNeasy Blood Extraction Kit was used to extract genomic DNA from the blood cell samples. This clone is a singleton in its sample. The specificity of this receptor is unknown. There are no base qualities to consult, and no much larger clone falls within one base.

Library construction relied on the immunoSEQ multiplex PCR assay. A mixture of 60 forward primers for TCR Vbeta segments and 13 reverse primers for TCR Jbeta segments was used in the multiplex PCR. A multiplex PCR assay on genomic DNA amplified the CDR3 region of rearranged TCR beta genes. The Illumina HiSeq System was used to sequence the amplified TCR beta libraries as 87-base-pair reads. As for the original processing: A later analysis tallied roughly 80 million unique TCR beta chains across the approximately 670 repertoires, and around 9.9 million of those chains were shared by two or more donors. Raw reads were error-corrected and collapsed into unique sequences by a nearest-neighbor algorithm in which closely related sequences were merged to remove PCR and sequencing errors. CDR3 sequences were aligned to IMGT reference sequences to assign V, D and J gene segments. For a sequence to be retained, at least a six-nucleotide match to both a V gene segment and a J gene segment was required. A rearrangement counted as productive if the CDR3 had no stop codons and remained in frame with V and J, and every other rearrangement counted as non-productive. CDR3 was defined by IMGT convention, running from the second conserved V-encoded cysteine to the conserved J-encoded phenylalanine. Sequences without an unambiguous match to a single V gene segment were excluded from the earlier analysis of 500 to 700 of the donors. An earlier analysis of 500 to 700 of the donors classified V segments as functional when productive rearrangements were above 56.7% and as segregating when the standard deviation between donors was above 5%. A statistical classification framework was built to diagnose cytomegalovirus status from the catalog of TCR beta chain sequences. In a later analysis, TCR nucleotide sequences were compared against IMGT/GENE-DB human TR gene sequences so that V and J genes could be assigned. The TCRdist pipeline was used in a later analysis to assign CDR3 sequences and most-parsimonious VDJ recombination scenarios. In a later analysis, every TCR beta chain was defined by the combination of its CDR3 amino acid sequence and its V-gene family, and reads without a unique V-gene family were dropped. In a later analysis, 500 to 650 highly shared, low-generation-probability nucleotide sequences were removed to address suspected cross-contamination and a sequencing artifact. A later analysis calculated a clonal expansion index for each public chain from normalized within-repertoire ranks of inferred template counts. Generation probabilities in a later analysis came from a VDJ recombination model fitted to out-of-frame rearrangements, and those results were checked against IGoR. In a later analysis, hypergeometric tests were used to score TCR-TCR, TCR-HLA and TCR-CMV co-occurrence, with a repertoire-size bias correction applied to TCR pairs. To estimate false discovery rates, a later analysis permuted the HLA or CMV assignments 20 times. In a later analysis, co-occurring TCRs were grouped using DBSCAN, with TCRdist sequence similarity added in when clustering inside HLA-allele-positive subsets. For co-occurrence clustering, repertoires with fewer than 30,000 or more than 120,000 public chains were excluded, along with roughly 5 repertoires with anomalous nucleotide sharing. TCRdb provides this immuneACCESS table in a form limited to in-frame rearrangements. Some clones are lacking; in checked studies, under half of them reflect an unresolved V gene, and why the rest are absent is not known. V, J and clone size are taken as reported in that table, and D and trimming were inferred from the DNA itself. Recorded for this sample are over 150,000 clones; approximately 80% of them occurred a single time. The ten largest clones take up 4% to 6% of the sample.

The TCR sequence derives from a man aged 18-30 years in good health and CMV-seronegative. What was sequenced was PBMCs. This chain is built from TRBV5-4 and TRBJ2-7; 8 central nucleotides agree with TRBD1. The CDR3 region: CASSPSPDRADEQYF. The sequenced DNA is TGTGCCAGCAGTCCCAGCCCGGACAGGGCAGACGAGCAGTACTTC.